A single sample is the source of the 26 T cell receptor beta chains below, sequenced in a study of cytomegalovirus exposure and HLA in healthy donors. This table comes from immunoSEQ multiplex PCR, and its TCRdb copy is limited to in-frame clones, with some not included. The data hold roughly 150,000 clones, with approximately 96% observed a single time. Sequenced material: PBMCs. The receptors were sampled from a woman aged 18-29 years in good health and CMV-seronegative.

The V gene is TRBV2, the J gene TRBJ2-1, with D possibly TRBD2 on 5 matching bases. Germline V gene sequence: CDR1 SNHLY, CDR2 FYNNEI. The germline V and J ends were trimmed by 8 bases and 0 bases, with 17 bases remaining between them. The CDR3 loop spans 16 amino acids. CDR3 in DNA: TGTGCCAGCTTAGCCACGGGGTTCAGCTCCTACAATGAGCAGTTCTTC. Encoded protein: CASLATGFSSYNEQFF.

This rearrangement joins TRBV5-6 to TRBJ1-4; 9 bases fit TRBD1. CDR3 size: 15 residues. The V gene end was trimmed by 1 base and the J gene end by 5 bases; junction bases not matched to a gene: 3. Germline CDR1 SGHDT, CDR2 YYEEEE. CDR3 loop: CASSLTGGGNEKLFF. In DNA, the CDR3 is TGTGCCAGCAGCTTGACAGGGGGCGGAAATGAAAAACTGTTTTTT.

The chain links TRBV5-1 to TRBJ2-5; TRBD2 agrees at 10 bases. This CDR3 is 15 amino acids long. CDR1 is SGHRS, CDR2 YFSETQ, per germline. J gave up 5 bases and V 1 base, and 5 bases lay outside the gene matches. CDR3 protein: CASSLRASGGETQYF. As DNA, the CDR3 is TGCGCCAGCAGCTTGAGGGCTAGCGGGGGTGAGACCCAGTACTTC.

The V and J genes are TRBV5-3 and TRBJ2-1, with TRBD2 matching 9 bases. TRBV5-3 has ORF status, its function being uncertain. Trimming took 0 bases from V and 7 from J; bases not matched to a gene: 5. This CDR3 spans 15 amino acids. The CDR3, as DNA: TGTGCCAGAAGCTTGGCTCTAGCGGGGCCTAATGAGCAGTTCTTC. Residues: CARSLALAGPNEQFF.

V usage is TRBV11-2 and J usage is TRBJ1-6; D is possibly TRBD1 (6 bases). Trimming removed 1 base at V and 5 bases at J, with 15 bases between. CDR1 is SGHAT and CDR2 is FQNNGV in the germline V gene. The CDR3 is made up of 17 amino acids. Here the CDR3 DNA reads TGTGCCAGCAGCTTAGTACTGACAGGAACTGATAATTCACCCCTCCACTTT. As protein: CASSLVLTGTDNSPLHF.

The chain has TRBV7-9 and TRBJ1-6, with TRBD1 as a possible D gene (6 bases). The CDR3 is made up of 16 amino acids. The germline V gene encodes CDR1 SEHNR and CDR2 FQNEAQ (reference sequence). The V end was cut by 5 bases, the J end by 5 bases, with 16 bases between. CDR3 nucleotides: TGTGCCAGCAGCCCCCCCCCGACAGGCAATAATTCACCCCTCCACTTT. Amino acids: CASSPPPTGNNSPLHF.

This sequence joins TRBV9 and TRBJ2-5; 11 bases are shared with TRBD2. The V segment lost 4 bases and the J segment 5 bases; nucleotides outside the gene matches: 7. The germline gives CDR1 SGDLS, CDR2 YYNGEE. This CDR3 has 15 amino acids. DNA of the CDR3: TGTGCCAGCAGCCTAACTAGCGGGGGCGGGGAGACCCAGTACTTC. Amino acids: CASSLTSGGGETQYF.

The chain is built from TRBV27 and TRBJ1-4; D not certain. There are 12 residues in the CDR3. Trimming cost V 6 bases and J 8 bases, with 10 bases left between them. Germline values: CDR1 MNHEY, CDR2 SMNVEV (reference sequence). The CDR3, as DNA: TGTGCCAGCAGCACCTTCGGGGAAAAACTGTTTTTT. Translating gives CASSTFGEKLFF.

V and J are TRBV18 and TRBJ2-7; D may be TRBD1 (6 bases). Germline CDR1 reads KGHSH; CDR2 reads LQKENI. V gave up 5 bases and J gave up 2 bases, with 13 bases separating them. This CDR3 has 14 residues. The CDR3 DNA reads as TGTGCCAGCTCAACAGGGTCGGAAGCCTACGAGCAGTACTTC. As protein: CASSTGSEAYEQYF.

The chain employs TRBV6-5 and TRBJ2-1, with D perhaps matching TRBD2 (5 bases). V lost 4 bases and J 0 bases, leaving 13 bases between the germline ends. Germline CDR1 MNHEY, CDR2 SVGAGI. This CDR3 is built from 16 residues. Here the CDR3 reads CASSFTRASSYNEQFF. Written as DNA, the CDR3 is TGTGCCAGCAGTTTCACTAGGGCCAGCTCCTACAATGAGCAGTTCTTC.

The rearrangement links TRBV10-3 to TRBJ1-2; D might be TRBD1 (5 bases). The CDR3 covers 15 residues. Germline assignment: CDR1 ENHRY and CDR2 SYGVKD. The V end was cut by 5 bases, the J end by 7 bases, with 20 bases between. CDR3 amino acids: CAISPFGDGTGGYTF. The DNA of the CDR3 is TGTGCCATCAGTCCCTTTGGGGATGGGACTGGTGGCTACACCTTC.

V gene TRBV4-2 combines with J gene TRBJ2-1; a possible D gene is TRBD2 (5 bases). This CDR3 contains 16 residues. V was cut by 0 bases and J by 1 base, with 10 bases left in between. In germline, CDR1 is LGHNA, CDR2 YNFKEQ. CDR3 nucleotides: TGTGCCAGCAGCCAAGAGGAGGCCGCTTCCTACAATGAGCAGTTCTTC. Its protein is CASSQEEAASYNEQFF.

The rearrangement uses TRBV11-2 and TRBJ2-5; no clear D gene. Germline V CDR1 and CDR2: SGHAT, FQNNGV. This CDR3 is 12 amino acids long. The V and J ends lost 1 base and 5 bases respectively, with 5 bases between them. Here the CDR3 reads CASSLARETQYF. The CDR3 bases are TGTGCCAGCAGCTTAGCGCGGGAGACCCAGTACTTC.

The V and J genes are TRBV2 and TRBJ2-1, with a weak D call TRBD1 (5 bases). The germline V gene encodes CDR1 SNHLY and CDR2 FYNNEI. The CDR3 is 16 residues long. Trimming left V 4 bases short and J 7 bases short, with 20 bases between. The CDR3 nucleotides read TGTGCCAGCAGTGTAAGCAGGGCTCAAGGAGATAATGAGCAGTTCTTC. Its translation is CASSVSRAQGDNEQFF.

The chain carries TRBV6-5 and TRBJ1-3; 7 bases fit TRBD1. V was clipped by 6 bases and J by 4 bases; unmatched bases: 6. The CDR3 sequence is 14 residues long. Germline CDR1 and CDR2: MNHEY and SVGAGI. CDR3 bases: TGTGCCAGCAGCCCGACAGGGATCGGAAACACCATATATTTT. Its protein product is CASSPTGIGNTIYF.

The J gene is TRBJ2-3, the V gene TRBV2; weak D call: TRBD2 (5 bases). The germline V gene has CDR1 SNHLY and CDR2 FYNNEI. Trimming removed 4 bases from V and 6 bases from J, with 11 bases in between. The CDR3 runs 13 residues. CDR3 protein: CASSGPPSDTQYF. Here the CDR3 DNA reads TGTGCCAGCAGTGGGCCACCTAGCGATACGCAGTATTTT.

This sequence joins TRBV19 and TRBJ2-3; 8 nucleotides align to TRBD2. Unmatched junction bases numbered 10, after V lost 3 bases and J lost 5 bases. The germline V gene encodes CDR1 LNHDA and CDR2 SQIVND (reference sequence). The CDR3 covers 16 residues. CDR3 in DNA: TGTGCCAGTAGTATCGCCCGGGGGGGCCGCAGAGATACGCAGTATTTT. This encodes CASSIARGGRRDTQYF.

The chain combines TRBV9 with TRBJ1-2, with a weak D call TRBD1 (5 bases). Deletions cut 0 bases from V and 8 bases from J, with 14 bases between. In germline, CDR1 is SGDLS, CDR2 YYNGEE. The CDR3 spans 14 residues. This CDR3 reads CASSVVAGQGGYTF. DNA of the CDR3: TGTGCCAGCAGCGTAGTGGCAGGGCAGGGAGGCTACACCTTC.

The gene calls are TRBV2 and TRBJ1-6; the D gene is possibly TRBD1 (6 bases). CDR1 is SNHLY, CDR2 FYNNEI, per germline. V lost 5 bases and J 8 bases, leaving 16 bases between the germline ends. There are 15 residues in the CDR3. This CDR3 reads CASSYDSQGYSPLHF. Written as DNA, the CDR3 is TGTGCCAGCAGTTACGACAGCCAGGGGTATTCACCCCTCCACTTT.

The V and J genes are TRBV30 and TRBJ2-7; a weak D match, TRBD2 (6 bases). The CDR3 runs to 15 residues. Per the germline V gene, CDR1 is GTSNPN and CDR2 is SVGIG (reference sequence). Deletions cut 3 bases from V and 5 bases from J, with 20 bases between. This CDR3 is CAWSWPGARFDEQYF. The CDR3 DNA follows: TGTGCCTGGAGCTGGCCGGGAGCCCGTTTCGACGAGCAGTACTTC.

The V and J genes are TRBV6-5 and TRBJ2-3; a possible D gene is TRBD2 (6 bases). Trimming left V 2 bases short and J 3 bases short, with 9 bases between. Per the germline V gene, CDR1 is MNHEY and CDR2 is SVGAGI. The CDR3 has 14 amino acids. The CDR3 DNA is TGTGCCAGCAGTTACCACGGGGGAACAGATACGCAGTATTTT. This gives the protein CASSYHGGTDTQYF.

The chain combines TRBV11-3 with TRBJ2-7; 9 nucleotides agree with TRBD1. Trimming took 5 bases from V and 6 from J; bases not matched to a gene: 8. The V gene's germline CDR1 is SGHNT and CDR2 YENEEA. The CDR3 contains 14 residues. In nucleotides, the CDR3 is TGTGCCAGCAGCCTGGGACAGGGTTCCGGCGAGCAGTACTTC. Translation gives CASSLGQGSGEQYF.

The rearrangement links TRBV4-1 to TRBJ1-6; possibly TRBD1 for D (6 bases). Germline V gene data show CDR1 as MGHRA and CDR2 as YSYEKL. The CDR3 loop spans 17 amino acids. V lost 4 bases and J 9 bases, leaving 22 bases between the germline ends. This CDR3 is CASSRGGAGSAASPLHF. CDR3 coding DNA: TGCGCCAGCAGCCGGGGGGGGGCAGGGTCGGCAGCTTCACCCCTCCACTTT.

This clone was recorded only once. J is TRBJ1-1 and V is TRBV19; D is ambiguous. Deletions cut 0 bases from V and 7 bases from J, with 9 bases between. This CDR3 is 13 amino acids long. Germline lookup yields CDR1 LNHDA and CDR2 SQIVND (reference sequence). CDR3 loop: CASSIDRGGEAFF. The CDR3 bases are TGTGCCAGTAGTATAGATCGGGGAGGTGAAGCTTTCTTT.

The chain is built from TRBV6-5 and TRBJ2-3; D is unclear. The CDR3 loop spans 13 amino acids. V shed 5 bases and J shed 3 bases, with 9 bases lying between them. The germline gives CDR1 MNHEY, CDR2 SVGAGI. This chain's CDR3 is CASSHSRTDTQYF. The CDR3 bases are TGTGCCAGCAGTCACAGTCGGACAGATACGCAGTATTTT.

The genes are TRBV29-1 and TRBJ2-1, with D possibly TRBD2 on 5 matching bases. V lost 3 bases and J 8 bases, leaving 11 bases between the germline ends. The V gene's germline CDR1 is SQVTM and CDR2 ANQGSEA. The CDR3 covers 12 residues. In nucleotides, the CDR3 is TGCAGCGTTGAGGTGCTAGCATATGAGCAGTTCTTC. Translating gives CSVEVLAYEQFF.